This entry is about one TCR beta chain. The antigen is unknown. The CDR3 spans 12 residues. CDR1 is SGHNT and CDR2 is YYREEE in the germline V gene (reference sequence). V was cut by 5 bases and J by 3 bases, with 5 bases left in between. The data originate from a study of type 1 regulatory T cells. At the level of the study: T-allo10 is a Tr1-enriched, alloantigen-specific CD4 T cell product made in vitro.

Study-wide results and limits: Type 1 regulatory T cells had a more restricted TCR repertoire than non-type 1 regulatory T cells.

MiXCR was run by TCRdb on the reads, yielding one entry per CDR3 protein. In the table there are some 71,000 distinct CDR3 sequences, around 20% of which are singletons. The TCR originated in a human donor in good health. The sequenced sample consisted of cultured type 1 regulatory T (Tr1) cells, either the whole culture or a sorted fraction (not recorded which). This chain uses TRBV5-4 with TRBJ2-2; no firm D call. CDR3 amino acids: CASRVDTGELFF. For the CDR3, the DNA is TGTGCCAGCAGGGTGGACACCGGGGAGCTGTTTTTT.